This TCR beta chain appears in the sequencing data of a study of cytomegalovirus exposure and HLA in healthy donors. Study overall: Among a few hundred genotyped donors, about 85% fell in the Caucasian-associated ancestry cluster.

The CDR3 loop spans 16 amino acids. Per germline, CDR1 SEHNR and CDR2 FQNEAQ (reference sequence). About this clone: Antigen: not known. At one of its ends the junction is not consistent with the germline gene, which may arise from a read error.

The PCR contained 60 Vbeta and 13 Jbeta primers. The method was immunoSEQ multiplex PCR; TCRdb's version includes in-frame clones alone and lacks a portion of them. Among 150,000 to 250,000 clones listed, approximately 78% were seen once. Study-level points and caveats: An apparent linkage of common viral pathogens to several of the most significant clusters emerged in a later analysis. The number of N-insertions in an Asian-associated ancestry cluster was reportedly below the roughly 620-donor mean in a later analysis. Cytomegalovirus-associated TCR beta chains were listed, numbering some 170.

The chain employs TRBV7-9 and TRBJ2-7; 7 bases fit TRBD1. This sequence originates from a woman between 50 and 59 years old in good health and CMV-seropositive. Sequencing was done on a sample of PBMCs. As DNA, the CDR3 is TGTGCCAGCAGCTATAGGCCGGGACAGAGCTCCTGCGAGCAGTACTTC. Protein: CASSYRPGQSSCEQYF.